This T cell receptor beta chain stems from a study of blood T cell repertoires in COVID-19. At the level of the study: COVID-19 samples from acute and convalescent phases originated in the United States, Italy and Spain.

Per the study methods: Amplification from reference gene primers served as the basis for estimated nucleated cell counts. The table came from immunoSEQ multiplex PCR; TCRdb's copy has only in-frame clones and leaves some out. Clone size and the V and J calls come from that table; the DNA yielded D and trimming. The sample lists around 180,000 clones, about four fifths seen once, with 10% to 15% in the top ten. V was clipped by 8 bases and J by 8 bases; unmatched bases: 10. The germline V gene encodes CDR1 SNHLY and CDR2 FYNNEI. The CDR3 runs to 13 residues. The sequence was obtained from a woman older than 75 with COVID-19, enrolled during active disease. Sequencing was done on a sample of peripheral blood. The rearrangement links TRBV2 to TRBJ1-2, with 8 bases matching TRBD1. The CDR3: CASAQGAANGYTF. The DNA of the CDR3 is TGTGCCAGCGCTCAGGGGGCGGCGAACGGCTACACCTTC.